This T cell receptor beta chain originates from a study of blood T cell repertoires in COVID-19. Original analysis: Researchers report that nucleated cell counts were estimated from reference gene primer amplification. Assay: immunoSEQ multiplex PCR; the TCRdb copy retains only in-frame clones and omits some. Clone size and V and J calls were adopted from that table, with D and trimming inferred from the DNA. The sample yields 180,000 or so clones, about 85% seen once. V was shortened by 2 bases and J by 1 base, with 10 bases between the two germline ends. CDR1 WNHNN and CDR2 SYGVQD come from the germline V gene (reference sequence). The CDR3 is 15 amino acids.

This clonotype originated in a woman in her seventies with COVID-19, enrolled during active disease. This chain uses TRBV10-1 with TRBJ2-3; D might be TRBD1 (6 bases). Material for sequencing was peripheral blood. The DNA of the CDR3 is TGCGCCAGCAGTGAGGGACAGTACGGCACAGATACGCAGTATTTT. Encoded protein: CASSEGQYGTDTQYF.